This T cell receptor beta chain was sequenced during a study of regulatory T cells in long-lasting Graves disease. Stated time point: newly diagnosed GD, antithyroid drugs for less than 3 months. PBMC-extracted RNA yielded the TCR library. The V end lost 0 bases, the J end lost 9 bases, and 22 bases lay between the germline ends. The CDR3 has 17 amino acids. Per the germline V gene, CDR1 is SGDLS and CDR2 is YYNGEE. Building of the TCR beta libraries involved iRepertoire HTBI primers and Arm-PCR of CDR3 regions. Using its own MiXCR run on the multiplex PCR reads, TCRdb lists one record per CDR3 protein. Of hundreds of thousands of distinct CDR3 sequences detected, around 17% appear once; the ten largest clones hold about 20%. The same data also went into a second study, on T cells in Graves' hyperthyroidism and ophthalmopathy. That work states: The hyperthyroidism was newly diagnosed and had lasted under 2 months; the patients were aged 18 to 65. Using the HTBI primer set, a first-round RT-PCR was run on the TCR CDR3.

Specimen: peripheral blood mononuclear cells (PBMCs), collected at new diagnosis, from a patient treated with antithyroid drugs. The rearrangement links TRBV9 to TRBJ2-1; weak D call: TRBD2 (5 bases). The source is a young woman with Graves disease. CDR3 sequence: CASSVGLLNRAAVEQFF. CDR3 sequence (DNA): TGTGCCAGCAGCGTAGGGCTCCTAAACCGGGCAGCGGTTGAGCAGTTCTTC.